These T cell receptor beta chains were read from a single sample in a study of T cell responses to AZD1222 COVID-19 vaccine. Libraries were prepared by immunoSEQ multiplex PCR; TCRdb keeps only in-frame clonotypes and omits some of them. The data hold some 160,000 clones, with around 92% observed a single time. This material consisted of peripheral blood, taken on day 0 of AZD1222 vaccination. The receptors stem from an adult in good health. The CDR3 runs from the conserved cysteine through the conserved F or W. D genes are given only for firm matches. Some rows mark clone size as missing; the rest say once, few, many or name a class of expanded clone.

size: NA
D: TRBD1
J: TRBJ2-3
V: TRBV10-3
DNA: TGTGCCATCAGTCCGCAGCGGACAGGGGCCACAGATACGCAGTATTTT
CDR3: CAISPQRTGATDTQYF

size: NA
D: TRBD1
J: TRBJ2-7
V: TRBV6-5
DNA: TGTGCCAGCAGTTACTCGCAGTCAGGGGGTCACGAGCAGTACTTC
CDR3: CASSYSQSGGHEQYF

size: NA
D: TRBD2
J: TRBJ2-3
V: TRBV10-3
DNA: TGTGCCATCAGCGACGGGGGCGGGGGGACAGATACGCAGTATTTT
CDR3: CAISDGGGGTDTQYF

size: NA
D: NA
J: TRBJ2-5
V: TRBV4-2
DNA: TGTGCCAGCAGCCAAGGGCCCGGGGAAGAGACCCAGTACTTC
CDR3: CASSQGPGEETQYF

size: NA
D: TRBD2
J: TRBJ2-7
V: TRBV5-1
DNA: TGCGCCAGCAGCTTTCTCCTAGCGGACTATGGGGAGCAGTACTTC
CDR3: CASSFLLADYGEQYF

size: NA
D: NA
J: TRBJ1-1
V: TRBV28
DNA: TGTGCCAGCAGTTCCGAGGGCGAATCGGGTGAAGCTTTCTTT
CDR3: CASSSEGESGEAFF

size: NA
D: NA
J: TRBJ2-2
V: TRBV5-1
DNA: TGCGCCAGCAGCTTGTACAGGATCGGGAACACCGGGGAGCTGTTTTTT
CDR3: CASSLYRIGNTGELFF

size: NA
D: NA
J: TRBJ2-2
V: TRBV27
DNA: TGTGCCAGCAGTTTACTGGGCGGGGAGCTGTTTTTT
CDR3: CASSLLGGELFF

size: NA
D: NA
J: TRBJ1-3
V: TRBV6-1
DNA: TGTGCCAGCAGTGAAGCTGGGGCGTTAATGTCGGACACCATATATTTT
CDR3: CASSEAGALMSDTIYF

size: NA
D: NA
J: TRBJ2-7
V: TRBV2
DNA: TGTGCCAGCAGTGAGGGACACTCCTACGAGCAGTACTTC
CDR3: CASSEGHSYEQYF

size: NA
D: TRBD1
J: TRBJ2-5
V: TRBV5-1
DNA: TGCGCCAGCAGCGGGGACAGGGGTAGTAAGACCCAGTACTTC
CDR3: CASSGDRGSKTQYF

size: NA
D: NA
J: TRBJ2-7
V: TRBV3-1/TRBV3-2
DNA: TGTGCCAGCAGCCCCGACAGCTACGAGCAGTACTTC
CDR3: CASSPDSYEQYF

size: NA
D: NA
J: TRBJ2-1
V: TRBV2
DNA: TGTGCCAGCAGCTGGAGAACAGCTTCCTACAATGAGCAGTTCTTC
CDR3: CASSWRTASYNEQFF

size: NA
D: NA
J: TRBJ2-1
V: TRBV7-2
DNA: TGTGCCAGCAGCTTATGGCGAGGGTCCTACAATGAGCAGTTCTTC
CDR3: CASSLWRGSYNEQFF

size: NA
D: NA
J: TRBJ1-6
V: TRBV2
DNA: TGTGCCACCCGGCGGGGTACGGATTCACCCCTCCACTTT
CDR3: CATRRGTDSPLHF

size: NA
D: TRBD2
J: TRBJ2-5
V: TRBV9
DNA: TGTGCCAGCAGCCCTGCGGGGGGGCAAGAGACCCAGTACTTC
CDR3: CASSPAGGQETQYF

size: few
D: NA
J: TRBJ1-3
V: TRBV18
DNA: TGTGCCAGCTCACCAGGGGTCGGAAACACCATATATTTT
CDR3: CASSPGVGNTIYF

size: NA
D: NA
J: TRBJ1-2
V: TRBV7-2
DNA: TGTGCCAGCAGCTTTGGACCCCGGGGGGGTAAATATGGCTACACCTTC
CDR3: CASSFGPRGGKYGYTF

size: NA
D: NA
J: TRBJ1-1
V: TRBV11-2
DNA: TGTGCCAGCAGCTTGGCGGGGGGTGAAGCTTTCTTT
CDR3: CASSLAGGEAFF

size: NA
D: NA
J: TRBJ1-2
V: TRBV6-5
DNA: TGTGCCAGCAGAAGGGGCATCGATGGCTACACCTTC
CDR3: CASRRGIDGYTF

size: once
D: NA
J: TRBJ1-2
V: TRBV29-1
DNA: TGCAGCGTCAAACAGAGACAGCTTAACTATGGCTACACCTTC
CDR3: CSVKQRQLNYGYTF

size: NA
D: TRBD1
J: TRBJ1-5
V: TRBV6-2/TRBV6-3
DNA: TGTGCCAGCAGCCGAGACAGGGAAGCTGGGTTGTTTGTCCGGCATTATAGCAATCAGCCCCAGCATTTT
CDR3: CASSRDREAGLFVRHYSNQPQHF

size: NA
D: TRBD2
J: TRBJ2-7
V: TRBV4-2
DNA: TGTGCCAGCAGGCCCTTCGTGACGGGGGGCTCCTACGAGCAGTACTTC
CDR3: CASRPFVTGGSYEQYF

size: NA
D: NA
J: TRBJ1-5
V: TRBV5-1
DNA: TGCGCCAGCAGCTTGGATTGGGGCCAGCCCCAGCATTTT
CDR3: CASSLDWGQPQHF

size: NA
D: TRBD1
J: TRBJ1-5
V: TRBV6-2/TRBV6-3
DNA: TGTGCCAGCAGTCGCCCAACAGGGGGCCAAATTCAGCCCCAGCATTTT
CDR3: CASSRPTGGQIQPQHF

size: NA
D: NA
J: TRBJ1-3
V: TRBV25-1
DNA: TGTGCCAGCAGTGAATTAGACCTCAGGGATGGAAACACCATATATTTT
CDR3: CASSELDLRDGNTIYF

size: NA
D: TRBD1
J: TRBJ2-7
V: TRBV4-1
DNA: TGCGCCAGCAGCCAAGAGACAGGGAGCTCCTACGAGCAGTACTTC
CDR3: CASSQETGSSYEQYF

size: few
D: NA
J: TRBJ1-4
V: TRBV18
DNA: TGTGCCAGCTCCCTCCCCCCCAGCCCAACTAATGAAAAACTGTTTTTT
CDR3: CASSLPPSPTNEKLFF

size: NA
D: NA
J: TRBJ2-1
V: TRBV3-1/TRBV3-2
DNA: TGTGCCAGCAGCCAAGAAGGTGGGGGCAATGAGCAGTTCTTC
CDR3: CASSQEGGGNEQFF

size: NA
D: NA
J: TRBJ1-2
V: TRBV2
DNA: TGTGCCAGCGGCCAAACGGGAGGGGGCTATGGCTACACCTTC
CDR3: CASGQTGGGYGYTF

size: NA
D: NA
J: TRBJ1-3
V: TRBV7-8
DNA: TGTGCCAGCAGCTTTGGGACTTCTGGAAACACCATATATTTT
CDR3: CASSFGTSGNTIYF

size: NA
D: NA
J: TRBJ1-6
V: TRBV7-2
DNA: TGTGCCAGCAGCCTTTGGGGGGGAGGTAATTCACCCCTCCACTTT
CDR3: CASSLWGGGNSPLHF

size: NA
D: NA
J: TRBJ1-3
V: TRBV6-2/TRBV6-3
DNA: TGTGCCAGCAGTTACGGGGGTAGGCTCTCTGGAAACACCATATATTTT
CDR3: CASSYGGRLSGNTIYF

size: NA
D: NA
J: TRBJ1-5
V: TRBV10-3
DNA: TGTGCCATCAGTGAGTCTGACAAAAATCAGCCCCAGCATTTT
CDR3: CAISESDKNQPQHF

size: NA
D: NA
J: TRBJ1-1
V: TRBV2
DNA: TGTGCCAGCAGTGCGGTAGGGATGAACACTGAAGCTTTCTTT
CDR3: CASSAVGMNTEAFF

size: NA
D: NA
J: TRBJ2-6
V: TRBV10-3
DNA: TGTGCCATCAGCGGGGACGGATACTCTGGGGCCAACGTCCTGACTTTC
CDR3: CAISGDGYSGANVLTF

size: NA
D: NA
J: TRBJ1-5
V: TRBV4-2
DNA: TGTGCCAGCAGCCAATCCCACAGCAATCAGCCCCAGCATTTT
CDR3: CASSQSHSNQPQHF

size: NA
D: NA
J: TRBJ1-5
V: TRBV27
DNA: TGTGCCAGCAGTTTATCATGGGGTCAGCCCCAGCATTTT
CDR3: CASSLSWGQPQHF

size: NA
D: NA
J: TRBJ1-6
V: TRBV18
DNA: TGTGCCAGCTCTCCGGGGGTTGTTGATTCACCCCTCCACTTT
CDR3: CASSPGVVDSPLHF

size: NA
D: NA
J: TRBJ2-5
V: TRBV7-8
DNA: TGTGCCAGCAGCCCAAAGGGCCGAACAACAATAGAGACCCAGTACTTC
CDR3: CASSPKGRTTIETQYF

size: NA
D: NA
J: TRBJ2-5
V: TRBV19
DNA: TGTGCCAGTAGTATAAGGGATCAAGAGACCCAGTACTTC
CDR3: CASSIRDQETQYF